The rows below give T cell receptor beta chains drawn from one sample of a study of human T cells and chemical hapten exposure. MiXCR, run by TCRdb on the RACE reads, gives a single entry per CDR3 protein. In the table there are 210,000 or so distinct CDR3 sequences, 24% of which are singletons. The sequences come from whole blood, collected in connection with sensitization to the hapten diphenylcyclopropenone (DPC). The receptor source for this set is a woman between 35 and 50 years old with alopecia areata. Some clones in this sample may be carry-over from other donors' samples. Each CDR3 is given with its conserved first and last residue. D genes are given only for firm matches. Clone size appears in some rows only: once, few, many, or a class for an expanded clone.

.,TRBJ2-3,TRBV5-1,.,TGCGCCAGCAGCCCTCTGGGGGGGCGGAGGACAGATACGCAGTATTTT,CASSPLGGRRTDTQYF
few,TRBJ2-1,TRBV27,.,TGTGCCAGCAGTTGGGGGGGGCTTTACAATGAGCAGTTCTTC,CASSWGGLYNEQFF
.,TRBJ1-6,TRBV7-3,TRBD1,TGTGCCAGCAGCTGGGACAGGGGGAGAGGCTCACCCCTCCACTTT,CASSWDRGRGSPLHF
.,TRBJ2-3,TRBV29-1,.,TGCAGCGTTGCGTCAGGGGAATTCACAGATACGCAGTATTTT,CSVASGEFTDTQYF
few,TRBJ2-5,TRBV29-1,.,TGCAGCGGGTTTCAAGAGACCCAGTACTTC,CSGFQETQYF
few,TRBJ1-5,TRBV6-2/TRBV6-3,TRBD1,TGTGCCAGCAGTTTCGGGCGACAGGGTAGAGATCAGCCCCAGCATTTT,CASSFGRQGRDQPQHF
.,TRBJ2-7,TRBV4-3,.,TGCGCCAGCAGCCAAGATAAGGGAGGGGGGGGTGTTTCCGAGCAGTACTTC,CASSQDKGGGGVSEQYF
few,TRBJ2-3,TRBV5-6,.,TGTGCCAGCAGCCCCGGGACAACGATTCGCACAGATACGCAGTATTTT,CASSPGTTIRTDTQYF
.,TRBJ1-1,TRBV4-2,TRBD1,TGTGCCAGCAGCCAAGATCCAGGGGGCTTCACTGAAGCTTTCTTT,CASSQDPGGFTEAFF
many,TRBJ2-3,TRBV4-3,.,TGCGCCAGCAGCCAAGACGGGGCACGAAACACAGATACGCAGTATTTT,CASSQDGARNTDTQYF
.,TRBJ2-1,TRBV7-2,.,TGTGCCAGCAGCCCGCCTGTGGGCCCCTACAATGAGCAGTTCTTC,CASSPPVGPYNEQFF
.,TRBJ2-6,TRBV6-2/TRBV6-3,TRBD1,TGTGCCAACAGTTACTTGCAGGGACAGGGGTTTCCTGGGGCCAACGTCCTGACTTTC,CANSYLQGQGFPGANVLTF
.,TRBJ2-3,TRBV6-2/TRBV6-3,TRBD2,TGTGCCAGCAGGCTAGCGGGAGGGAGGACAGATACGCAGTATTTT,CASRLAGGRTDTQYF
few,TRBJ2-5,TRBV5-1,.,TGCGCCAGCAGCTTGTGGCGGGCCCAAGAGACCCAGTACTTC,CASSLWRAQETQYF
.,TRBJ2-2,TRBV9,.,TGTGCCAGTAACTCCGCGAACACCGGGGAGCTGTTTTTT,CASNSANTGELFF
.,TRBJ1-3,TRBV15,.,TGTGCCACCAGCCAGGGTAGCTCTGGAAACACCATATATTTT,CATSQGSSGNTIYF
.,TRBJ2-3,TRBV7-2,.,TGTGCCAGCAGCTTGCAGGGGAAACCTAGCACAGATACGCAGTATTTT,CASSLQGKPSTDTQYF
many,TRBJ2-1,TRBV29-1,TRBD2,TGCAGCGCCGAAACCGGGACTAAGTCGACAGTACAGCAGTTCTTC,CSAETGTKSTVQQFF
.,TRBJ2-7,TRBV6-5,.,TGTGCCAGCAGTTACGGGGGGACATCCTCCTACGAGCAGTACTTC,CASSYGGTSSYEQYF
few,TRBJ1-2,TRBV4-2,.,TGTGCCAGCAGCCAATCTCCCGGACACCCCTATGGCTACACCTTC,CASSQSPGHPYGYTF
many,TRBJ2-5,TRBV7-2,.,TGTGCCAGCAGCTTGACAGAACAGACCCAGTACTTC,CASSLTEQTQYF
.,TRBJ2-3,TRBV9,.,TGTGCCAGCAGCTCTCACACAGATACGCAGTATTTT,CASSSHTDTQYF
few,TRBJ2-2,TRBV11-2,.,TGTGCCAGCAGCCCCGTCTGGCACCCGATAACCGGGGAGCTGTTTTTT,CASSPVWHPITGELFF
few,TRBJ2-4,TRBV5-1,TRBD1,TGCGCCAGCAGCTTGGGGGACAGGGAAAAAAACATTCAGTACTTC,CASSLGDREKNIQYF
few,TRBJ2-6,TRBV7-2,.,TGTGCCAGCAGCTTAGAGGGCGGATCTGGGGCCAACGTCCTGACTTTC,CASSLEGGSGANVLTF
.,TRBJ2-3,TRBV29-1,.,TGCAGCGTCACGATGGGGGTGCAGTTGGACGGAGATACGCAGTATTTT,CSVTMGVQLDGDTQYF
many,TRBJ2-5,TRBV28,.,TGTGCCACCTCCCCCCGGGGCACCCAAGAGACCCAGTACTTC,CATSPRGTQETQYF
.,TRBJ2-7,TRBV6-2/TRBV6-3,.,TGTGCCAGCAGTTACAGTCCCTACGAGCAGTACTTC,CASSYSPYEQYF
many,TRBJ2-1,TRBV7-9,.,TGTGCCAGCAGCTTAGCGGTAGCGACGGAGGGCTACAATGAGCAGTTCTTC,CASSLAVATEGYNEQFF
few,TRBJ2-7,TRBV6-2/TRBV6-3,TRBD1,TGTGCCAGCAGTTACGGCGGGACAGGGGACCCGTACGAGCAGTACTTC,CASSYGGTGDPYEQYF
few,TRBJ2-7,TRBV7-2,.,TGTGCCAGCAGCTTTGTTAGGGGGGGGGTCGAGCAGTACTTC,CASSFVRGGVEQYF
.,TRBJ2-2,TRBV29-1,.,TGCAGCGCCAAAGGGGAGGTGGGGACCGGGGAGCTGTTTTTT,CSAKGEVGTGELFF
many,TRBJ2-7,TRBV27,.,TGTGCCAGCAGTTCCGGGGGGCCCCCATACGAGCAGTACTTC,CASSSGGPPYEQYF
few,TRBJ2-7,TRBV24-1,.,TGTGCCACCAGTGATTTGGAGGAGCAGTACTTC,CATSDLEEQYF
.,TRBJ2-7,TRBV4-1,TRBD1,TGCGCCAGCAGCCAAGTTGGGACAGGGGGCTACGAGCAGTACTTC,CASSQVGTGGYEQYF
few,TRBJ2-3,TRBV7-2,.,TGTGCCAGCAGCGCCTGGGCAGATACGCAGTATTTT,CASSAWADTQYF
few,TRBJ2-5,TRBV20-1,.,TGCAGTGCTACCAGACAGCAAGAGACCCAGTACTTC,CSATRQQETQYF
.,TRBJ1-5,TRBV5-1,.,TGCGCCAGCAGCCTACAGGGAGTCTTGGGTCAGCCCCAGCATTTT,CASSLQGVLGQPQHF
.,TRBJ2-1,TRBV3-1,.,TGTGCCAGCAGCCCCCTCCGGACAAGAGGTTACAATGAGCAGTTCTTC,CASSPLRTRGYNEQFF
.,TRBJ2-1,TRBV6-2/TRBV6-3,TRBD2,TGTGCCAGCAGTTCCCCCCTAGCGGGATATTACAATGAGCAGTTCTTC,CASSSPLAGYYNEQFF
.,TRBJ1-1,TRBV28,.,TGTGCCAGCAGTTCAAACCGGGCTCCGAACACTGAAGCTTTCTTT,CASSSNRAPNTEAFF
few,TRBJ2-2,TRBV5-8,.,TGTGCCAGCAGCCCAGAACCCTTACTAAACACCGGGGAGCTGTTTTTT,CASSPEPLLNTGELFF
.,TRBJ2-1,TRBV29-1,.,TGCAGCGTTGAACTAGAGGGAAATGAGCAGTTCTTC,CSVELEGNEQFF
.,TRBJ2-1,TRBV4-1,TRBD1,TGCGCCAGCAGCCAGAACCAAATCGCCGGGACAGGGGGCTCGGGTGAGCAGTTCTTC,CASSQNQIAGTGGSGEQFF
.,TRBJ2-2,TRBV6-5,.,TGTGCCAGCAGTTACGGGAGGGAGCTGTTTTTT,CASSYGRELFF
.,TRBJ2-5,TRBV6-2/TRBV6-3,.,TGTGCCAGCAGTGCCCCAGACAGTCAAGACGCCCAGTACTTC,CASSAPDSQDAQYF
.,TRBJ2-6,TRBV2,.,TGTGCCAGCAGTGAATTAGTTGGGGCCAACGTCCTGACTTTC,CASSELVGANVLTF
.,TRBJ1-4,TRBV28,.,TGTGCCAGCAGTTTATGGCAGGCAACTAATGAAAAACTGTTTTTT,CASSLWQATNEKLFF
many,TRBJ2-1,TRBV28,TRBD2,TGTGCCAGCAGTTTCGCGGGAGGGTATCATGAGCAGTTCTTC,CASSFAGGYHEQFF
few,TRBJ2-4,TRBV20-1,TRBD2,TGCAGTGCTAGAGATCTGAGGAGCGGGGGAAACATTCAGTACTTC,CSARDLRSGGNIQYF
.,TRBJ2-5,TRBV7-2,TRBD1,TGTGCCAGCAGCTCGGACAGGGGGTCCGGCGAGACCCAGTACTTC,CASSSDRGSGETQYF
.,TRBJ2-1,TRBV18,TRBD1,TGTGCCAGCTCAACCACCGGGACAGGGTTTAATGAGCAGTTCTTC,CASSTTGTGFNEQFF
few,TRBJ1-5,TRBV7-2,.,TGTGCCAGCAGCTCCCGTGGCGGTCAGCCCCAGCATTTT,CASSSRGGQPQHF
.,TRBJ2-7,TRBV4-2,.,TGTGCCAGCAGCCAAGATCTTGACACAGTCTACGAGCAGTACTTC,CASSQDLDTVYEQYF
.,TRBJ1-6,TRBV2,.,TGTGCCAGCAATAGGGGTAGCTCCTATAATTCACCCCTCCACTTT,CASNRGSSYNSPLHF
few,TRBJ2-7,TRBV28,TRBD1,TGTGCCAGCAGTCCCGGCCAAACAGGGGCAGGCGAGCAGTACTTC,CASSPGQTGAGEQYF
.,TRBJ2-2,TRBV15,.,TGTGCCACCAGCTTCACCCTTGCCTCCGGGGAGCTGTTTTTT,CATSFTLASGELFF
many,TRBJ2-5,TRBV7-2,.,TGTGCCAGCAGCTTAAAACTGGCGGGGACCCAGTACTTC,CASSLKLAGTQYF
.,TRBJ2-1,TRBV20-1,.,TGCAGTGCTAGAGATAGCACGGCAGAGCAGTTCTTC,CSARDSTAEQFF